This section outlines one TCR beta chain sequence together with its context. It has no known antigen specificity. Per-base quality was not reported, and no clone a single base away is much larger than it. The sample originates from a study of CD8 T cells in ankylosing spondylitis (TCRdb year 2017). At the level of the whole study: T cell receptor beta repertoires were profiled in healthy donors and ankylosing spondylitis patients so that disease-linked TCR variants could be found. Peripheral blood samples were taken, and synovial fluid was additionally collected from ankylosing spondylitis patients. In total, the full study cohort was made up of 95 to 110 healthy donors and some 26 ankylosing spondylitis patients. The research as a whole found: Some of the motif variants had been reported before in the synovial fluid and blood of reactive arthritis patients, a finding that suggests common disease-initiation mechanisms. Blood from ankylosing spondylitis patients appeared to be characterized by a TCR beta motif composed of about eight highly homologous amino acid variants. The disease-linked clones were reported to be significantly enriched in matched synovial fluid samples from ankylosing spondylitis patients. In peripheral blood, the disease-linked clones were found at relatively low frequencies and had a CD8+ phenotype.

Reads for this sample came from an Illumina HiSeq 2500. Quantitative 5'-RACE with molecular barcodes was the method used to prepare the TCR beta libraries. The authors processed their data as follows. To identify disease-linked TCR variants, a new computational method was used, one built on a probabilistic model of VDJ rearrangement. In-frame beta chains were kept once TCRdb had trimmed the public reads at Q25 with fastp and called clones with MiXCR. Each entry merges the rows of one CDR3 protein and shows their most common DNA and genes. The V and J calls were determined by TCRdb, not by the authors. For this sample there are around 770,000 distinct CDR3 sequences; approximately 12% appear just once. Of the sample, 0.45% to 0.6% falls within the top ten clones. Including the terminal cysteine and phenylalanine, the CDR3 comprises 15 residues. Of the read, only the CDR3 DNA is kept; its 45 bases are in frame from base 1. The V end gives up 3 bases and the J end 3 bases, leaving 5 bases in the junction not matched to a gene. Based on the germline V gene (reference sequence), the CDR1 and CDR2 sequences are SEHNR and FQNEAQ.

Sequenced material: blood, either unsorted or a sorted T cell fraction (not recorded which). The rearrangement joined TRBV7-9 to TRBJ2-1, with 7 bases in between that match TRBD2. This clonotype was obtained from a male donor with ankylosing spondylitis. The encoded CDR3 is CASSFGGFDYNEQFF. The bases are TGTGCCAGCAGCTTCGGGGGGTTTGACTACAATGAGCAGTTCTTC.